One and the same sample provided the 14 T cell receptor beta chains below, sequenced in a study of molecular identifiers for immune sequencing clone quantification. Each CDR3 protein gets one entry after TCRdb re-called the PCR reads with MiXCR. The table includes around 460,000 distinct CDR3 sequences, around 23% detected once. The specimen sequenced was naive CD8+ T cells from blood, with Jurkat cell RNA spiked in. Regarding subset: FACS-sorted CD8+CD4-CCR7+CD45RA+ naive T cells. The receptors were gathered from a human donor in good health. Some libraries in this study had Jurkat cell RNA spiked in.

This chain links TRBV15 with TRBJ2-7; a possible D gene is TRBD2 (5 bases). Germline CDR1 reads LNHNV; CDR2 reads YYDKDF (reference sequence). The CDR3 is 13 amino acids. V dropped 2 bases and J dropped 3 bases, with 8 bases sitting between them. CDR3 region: CATSRIGDYEQYF. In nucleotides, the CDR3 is TGTGCCACCAGCAGAATCGGGGACTACGAGCAGTACTTC.

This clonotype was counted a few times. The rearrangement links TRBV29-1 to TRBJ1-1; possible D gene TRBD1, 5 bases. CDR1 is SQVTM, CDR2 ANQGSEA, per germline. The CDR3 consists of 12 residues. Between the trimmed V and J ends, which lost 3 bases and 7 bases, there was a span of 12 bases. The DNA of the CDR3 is TGCAGCGTTGAGGGGACTGCGATTGAAGCTTTCTTT. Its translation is CSVEGTAIEAFF.

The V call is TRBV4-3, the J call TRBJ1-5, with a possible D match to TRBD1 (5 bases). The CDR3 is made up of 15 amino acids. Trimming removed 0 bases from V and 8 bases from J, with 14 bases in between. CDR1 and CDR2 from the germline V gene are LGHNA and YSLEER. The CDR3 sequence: CASSQDIGGSEPQHF. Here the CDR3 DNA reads TGCGCCAGCAGCCAAGATATTGGGGGATCGGAGCCCCAGCATTTT.

The CDR3 loop is CASSSGTGIIEQYF. Here the CDR3 DNA reads TGTGCCAGCAGCTCCGGGACAGGGATAATCGAGCAGTACTTC. The V and J genes are TRBV6-5 and TRBJ2-7, with TRBD1 matching over 9 bases. The CDR3 consists of 14 residues. CDR1 MNHEY and CDR2 SVGAGI come from the germline V gene. V trimming: 6 bases; J trimming: 6 bases; junction bases outside the gene matches: 9.

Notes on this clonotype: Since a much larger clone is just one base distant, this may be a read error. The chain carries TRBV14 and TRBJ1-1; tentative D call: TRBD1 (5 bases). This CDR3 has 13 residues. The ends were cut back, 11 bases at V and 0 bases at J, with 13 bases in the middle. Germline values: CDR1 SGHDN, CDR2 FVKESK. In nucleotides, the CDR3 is TGTGCCTCCGGGGACGGCATGAACACTGAAGCTTTCTTT. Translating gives CASGDGMNTEAFF.

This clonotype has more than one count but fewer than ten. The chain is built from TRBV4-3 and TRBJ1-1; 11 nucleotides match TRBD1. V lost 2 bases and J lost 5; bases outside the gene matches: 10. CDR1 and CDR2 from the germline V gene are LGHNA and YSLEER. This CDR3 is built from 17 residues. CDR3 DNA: TGCGCCAGCAGCCAACTCCCCGGACAGGGGGCCGGGACTGAAGCTTTCTTT. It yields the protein CASSQLPGQGAGTEAFF.

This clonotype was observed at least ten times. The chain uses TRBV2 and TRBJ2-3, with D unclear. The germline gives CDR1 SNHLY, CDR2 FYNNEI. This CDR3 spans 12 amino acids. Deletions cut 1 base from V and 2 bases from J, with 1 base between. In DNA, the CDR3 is TGTGCCAGCAGTGAAGACACAGATACGCAGTATTTT. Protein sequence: CASSEDTDTQYF.

CDR3 sequence: CASSNRPQHF. The DNA of the CDR3 is TGTGCCAGCAGCAATCGGCCCCAGCATTTT. The J gene is TRBJ1-5, the V gene TRBV21-1. TRBV21-1 counts as a pseudogene. The CDR3 contains 10 residues.

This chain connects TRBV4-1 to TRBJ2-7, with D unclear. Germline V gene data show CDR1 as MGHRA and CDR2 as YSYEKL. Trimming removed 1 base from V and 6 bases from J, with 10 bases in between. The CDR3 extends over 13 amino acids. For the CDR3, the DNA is TGCGCCAGCAGCCAAGCCGCTAGTATCGAGCAGTACTTC. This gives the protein CASSQAASIEQYF.

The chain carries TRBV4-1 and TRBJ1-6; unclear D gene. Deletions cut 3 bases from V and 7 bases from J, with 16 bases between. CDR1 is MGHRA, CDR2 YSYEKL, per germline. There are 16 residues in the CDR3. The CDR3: CASSHVLLALNSPLHF. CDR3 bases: TGCGCCAGCAGCCATGTACTTCTCGCTTTGAATTCACCCCTCCACTTT.

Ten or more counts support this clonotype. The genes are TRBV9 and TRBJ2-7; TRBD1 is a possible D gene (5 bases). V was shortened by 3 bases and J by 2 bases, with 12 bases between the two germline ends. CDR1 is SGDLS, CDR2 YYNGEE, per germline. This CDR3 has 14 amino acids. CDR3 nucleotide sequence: TGTGCCAGCAGCGAAGACAGTAGTACCTACGAGCAGTACTTC. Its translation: CASSEDSSTYEQYF.

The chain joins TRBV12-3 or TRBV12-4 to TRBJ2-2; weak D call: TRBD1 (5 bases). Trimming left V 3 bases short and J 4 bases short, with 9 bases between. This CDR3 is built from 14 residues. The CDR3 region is CASSFETVTGELFF. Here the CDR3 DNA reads TGTGCCAGCAGTTTTGAGACAGTCACCGGGGAGCTGTTTTTT.

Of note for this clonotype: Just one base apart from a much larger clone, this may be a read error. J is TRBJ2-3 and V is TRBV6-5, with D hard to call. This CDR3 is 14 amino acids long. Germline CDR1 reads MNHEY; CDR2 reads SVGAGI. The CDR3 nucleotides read TGTGCCGGCAGTTACTCGACTGGCACAGATACGCAGTATTTT. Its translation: CAGSYSTGTDTQYF.

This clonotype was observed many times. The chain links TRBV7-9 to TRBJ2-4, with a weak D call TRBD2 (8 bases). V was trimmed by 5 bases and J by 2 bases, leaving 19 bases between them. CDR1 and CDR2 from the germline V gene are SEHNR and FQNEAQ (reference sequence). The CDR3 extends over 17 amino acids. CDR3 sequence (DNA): TGTGCCAGCAGCCCAGGGGGAGCGGGAGATCCCAAAAACATTCAGTACTTC. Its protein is CASSPGGAGDPKNIQYF.